This entry concerns a single T cell receptor (beta chain). The record originates from a study of T cell clusters in autoimmune cytopenias. TRB was amplified from approximately 230 ng of peripheral blood genomic DNA per sample. The CDR3 loop spans 16 amino acids. In germline, CDR1 is MGHDK, CDR2 SYGVNS. TRB was amplified by touch-down multiplex PCR, primer pools A and B combined. Reprocessing the multiplex PCR reads, TCRdb reports a single entry for every CDR3 protein and omits DNA. The table lists some 5,400 distinct CDR3 sequences. These data also featured in a second study, about T cell repertoires in aging, cancer and after chemotherapy. Per that study: About 9.1 million TCR reads were in the whole dataset.

Sequencing input: peripheral blood. The chain links TRBV25-1 to TRBJ2-7; TCRdb reports TRBD1, a call that lacks DNA to check it against. This TCR was recovered from a human donor in good health. This chain's CDR3 is CASSEQGSGSYYEQYF.